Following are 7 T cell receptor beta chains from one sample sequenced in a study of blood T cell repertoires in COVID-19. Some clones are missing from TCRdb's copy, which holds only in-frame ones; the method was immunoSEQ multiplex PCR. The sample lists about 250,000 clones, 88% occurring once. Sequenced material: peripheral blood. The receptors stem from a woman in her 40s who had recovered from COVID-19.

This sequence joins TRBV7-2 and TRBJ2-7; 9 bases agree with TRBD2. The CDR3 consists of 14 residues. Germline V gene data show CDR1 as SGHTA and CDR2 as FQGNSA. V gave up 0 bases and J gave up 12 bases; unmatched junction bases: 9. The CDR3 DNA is TGTGCCAGCAGCTTAGCGGGGGGGCGGGGGGGGCCGTACTTC. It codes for CASSLAGGRGGPYF.

The CDR3 DNA reads as TGTGCCAGCAGTGAAGGACAGGCCTATGGCTACACCTTC. Protein product: CASSEGQAYGYTF. The chain is built from TRBV6-1 and TRBJ1-2; TRBD1 might be the D (6 bases). This CDR3 has 13 amino acids. V was clipped by 1 base and J by 4 bases, with 7 bases between them. The germline V gene has CDR1 MNHNS and CDR2 SASEGT.

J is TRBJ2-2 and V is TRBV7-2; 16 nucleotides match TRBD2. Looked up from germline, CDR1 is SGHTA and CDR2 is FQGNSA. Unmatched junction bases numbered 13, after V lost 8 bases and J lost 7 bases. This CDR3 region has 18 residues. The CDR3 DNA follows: TGTGCCAGCCGCACAGCAGGGGGGACTAGCGGGAGGGACGGGGAGCTGTTTTTT. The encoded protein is CASRTAGGTSGRDGELFF.

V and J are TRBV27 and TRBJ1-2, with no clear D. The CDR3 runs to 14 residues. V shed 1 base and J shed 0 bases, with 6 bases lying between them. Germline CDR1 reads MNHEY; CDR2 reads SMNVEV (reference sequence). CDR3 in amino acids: CASSLWATNYGYTF. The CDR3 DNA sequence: TGTGCCAGCAGTTTATGGGCGACTAACTATGGCTACACCTTC.

In DNA, the CDR3 is TGCGCCAGCAGCCAAGGAGTGTACAATGAGCAGTTCTTC. The encoded protein is CASSQGVYNEQFF. The V and J genes are TRBV4-1 and TRBJ2-1; D not resolved. The CDR3 totals 13 residues. Trimming pared 1 base from V and 4 bases from J, leaving 5 bases between. Per the germline V gene, CDR1 is MGHRA and CDR2 is YSYEKL.

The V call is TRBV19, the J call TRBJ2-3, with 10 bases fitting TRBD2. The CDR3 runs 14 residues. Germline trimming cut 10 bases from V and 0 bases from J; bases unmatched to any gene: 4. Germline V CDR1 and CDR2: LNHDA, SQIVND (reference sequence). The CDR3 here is CATRTSGSTDTQYF. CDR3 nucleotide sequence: TGTGCCACCCGGACTAGCGGAAGCACAGATACGCAGTATTTT.

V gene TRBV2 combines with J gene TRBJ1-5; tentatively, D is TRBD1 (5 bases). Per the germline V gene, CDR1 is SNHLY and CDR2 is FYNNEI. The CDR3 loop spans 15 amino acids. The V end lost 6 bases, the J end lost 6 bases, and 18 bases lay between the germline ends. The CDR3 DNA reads TGTGCCAGCAGCCGCGACAGAGGTCGGCTTCAGCCCCAGCATTTT. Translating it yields CASSRDRGRLQPQHF.